Here is one TCR beta chain with its context. TCRdb's table, derived via immunoSEQ multiplex PCR, lists solely in-frame clones and lacks some. This table has tens of thousands of clones, 86% appearing once. The data were taken from a study of blood T cell repertoires in COVID-19. Study as a whole: The origin of the acute and convalescent COVID-19 samples was the United States, Italy and Spain. From T cells, B-cell-depleted T cells, or PBMCs came the material, which was cDNA or gDNA.

Germline values: CDR1 SQVTM, CDR2 ANQGSEA. Trimming shortened V by 6 bases and J by 3 bases, and 11 bases separated the two germline ends. The CDR3 is 12 residues long. The V gene is TRBV29-1, the J gene TRBJ1-1; the D gene is possibly TRBD1 (5 bases). Sequenced: peripheral blood. The clonotype originates from a man aged 60-69 years with active or convalescent COVID-19. The CDR3 DNA reads as TGCAGCGTCGCAGACAGTCACACTGAAGCTTTCTTT. Its protein is CSVADSHTEAFF. The full variable domain, its missing parts supplied by reference TRBV29-1 and TRBJ1-1, is SAVISQKPSRDICQRGTSLTIQCQVDSQVTMMFWYRQQPGQSLTLIATANQGSEATYESGFVIDKFPISRPNLTFSTLTVSNMSPEDSSIYLCSVADSHTEAFFGQGTRLTVV.